The 27 T cell receptor beta chains given below trace back to one sample, sequenced in a study of CD8 T cells in Susac syndrome. Random hexamers were used to reverse transcribe the RNA input (0.5 to 1 ug). TCRdb passed the immunoSEQ multiplex PCR reads through MiXCR, listing each CDR3 protein once. The table includes around 230,000 distinct CDR3 sequences, around 95% detected once. The specimen was CD4+ T cells from PBMCs. All receptors come from a human donor with multiple sclerosis.

For the CDR3, the DNA is TGTGCCAGCAGCCATCGGGGATCTGGAAACACCATATATTTT. Amino acid sequence: CASSHRGSGNTIYF. This sequence joins TRBV3-1 and TRBJ1-3, with D hard to call. CDR1 LGHDT and CDR2 YNNKEL come from the germline V gene (reference sequence). Trimming cost V 3 bases and J 1 base, with 7 bases left between them. The CDR3 loop spans 14 amino acids. The full variable domain, in which reference TRBV3-1 and TRBJ1-3 provide the parts outside the CDR3, is DTAVSQTPKYLVTQMGNDKSIKCEQNLGHDTMYWYKQDSKKFLKIMFSYNNKELIINETVPNRFSPKSPDKAHLNLHINSLELGDSAVYFCASSHRGSGNTIYFGEGSWLTVV.

This chain uses TRBV2 with TRBJ2-1; 10 nucleotides match TRBD2. CDR3 size: 15 residues. From germline, CDR1 is SNHLY and CDR2 FYNNEI. V was pared by 8 bases and J by 2 bases, with 6 bases of the junction left unmatched. The CDR3 nucleotides read TGTGCCAGCGGCATCAGCGGGAGGGCCTACAATGAGCAGTTCTTC. This codes for CASGISGRAYNEQFF.

The J gene is TRBJ2-7, the V gene TRBV6-1; 10 positions match TRBD2. The V gene end was trimmed by 6 bases and the J gene end by 4 bases; junction bases not matched to a gene: 9. The CDR3 covers 15 residues. Germline CDR1 MNHNS, CDR2 SASEGT. Here the CDR3 reads CASSRSASGSYEQYF. CDR3 DNA sequence: TGTGCCAGCAGCCGTAGTGCTAGCGGGAGTTACGAGCAGTACTTC.

This chain's CDR3 is CSVEIAGGPRETQYF. The CDR3 DNA reads as TGCAGCGTTGAAATAGCGGGAGGGCCACGGGAGACCCAGTACTTC. V and J are TRBV29-1 and TRBJ2-5; TRBD2 aligns across 11 bases. Germline-derived CDR1 and CDR2 are SQVTM and ANQGSEA. V shed 2 bases and J 5 bases; nucleotides not matched to a gene: 7. The CDR3 is 15 amino acids.

CDR3 loop: CATSSAARETQYF. DNA of the CDR3: TGTGCCACCTCTAGCGCGGCGAGAGAGACCCAGTACTTC. The chain recombines TRBV7-2 with TRBJ2-5; TRBD2 is a possible D gene (6 bases). Germline values: CDR1 SGHTA, CDR2 FQGNSA. The CDR3 has 13 amino acids. Trimming removed 10 bases at V and 4 bases at J, with 16 bases between. Full variable domain (outside the CDR3, taken from reference TRBV7-2 and TRBJ2-5): GAGVSQSPSNKVTEKGKDVELRCDPISGHTALYWYRQSLGQGLEFLIYFQGNSAPDKSGLPSDRFSAERTGGSVSTLTIQRTQQEDSAVYLCATSSAARETQYFGPGTRLLVL.

The gene calls are TRBV9 and TRBJ2-2; D uncertain. This CDR3 spans 13 amino acids. The V gene lost 4 bases and the J gene lost 5 bases, with 9 bases spanning the gap. The germline CDR1 and CDR2 sequences are SGDLS and YYNGEE. CDR3 bases: TGTGCCAGCAGCCTTTCGGTTACCGGGGAGCTGTTTTTT. Translated: CASSLSVTGELFF.

The chain uses TRBV20-1 and TRBJ2-5; 11 positions agree with TRBD2. Germline CDR1 DFQATT, CDR2 SNEGSKA (reference sequence). The length of the CDR3 is 13 residues. The V and J ends lost 6 bases and 4 bases, in that order; junction bases with no gene match: 4. The CDR3 nucleotides are TGCAGTGCCCCAACTAGCGGGAGAGAGACCCAGTACTTC. It yields the protein CSAPTSGRETQYF.

The chain has TRBV3-1 and TRBJ2-3; 9 bases agree with TRBD2. Germline CDR1 and CDR2: LGHDT and YNNKEL (reference sequence). The CDR3 is made up of 16 amino acids. J gave up 5 bases and V 4 bases, and 10 bases lay outside the gene matches. CDR3: CASSPVGSGSRDTQYF. DNA for the CDR3: TGTGCCAGCAGCCCCGTGGGTAGCGGGAGTCGAGATACGCAGTATTTT.

This clonotype was observed a single time. The chain links TRBV29-1 to TRBJ1-1, with D perhaps matching TRBD1 (6 bases). V shed 6 bases and J shed 0 bases, with 8 bases lying between them. Germline V CDR1 and CDR2: SQVTM, ANQGSEA. There are 12 residues in the CDR3. The CDR3 sequence: CSVQGMNTEAFF. Written as DNA, the CDR3 is TGCAGCGTCCAGGGGATGAACACTGAAGCTTTCTTT.

This chain uses TRBV20-1 with TRBJ1-4; unclear D gene. Germline assignment: CDR1 DFQATT and CDR2 SNEGSKA (reference sequence). The V end lost 3 bases, the J end lost 2 bases, and 10 bases lay between the germline ends. The CDR3 has 14 amino acids. As DNA, the CDR3 is TGCAGTGCTAGCGAGGGCAGCACTAATGAAAAACTGTTTTTT. Amino acids: CSASEGSTNEKLFF.

The chain carries TRBV4-2 and TRBJ2-7; tentative D call: TRBD2 (6 bases). Trimming left V 11 bases short and J 3 bases short, with 14 bases between. Germline-derived CDR1 and CDR2 are LGHNA and YNFKEQ. The CDR3 has 12 amino acids. The CDR3 DNA reads as TGTGCCGCCGGGACTTCCTTCTACGAGCAGTACTTC. The encoded protein is CAAGTSFYEQYF.

The chain employs TRBV30 and TRBJ1-1, with D possibly TRBD1 on 6 matching bases. The germline V and J ends were trimmed by 3 bases and 1 base, with 24 bases remaining between them. CDR3 length: 18 amino acids. Germline CDR1 reads GTSNPN; CDR2 reads SVGIG (reference sequence). The CDR3 DNA sequence: TGTGCCTGGAGATTCGCCCCCGGCAGGGGCCCCGGGAACACTGAAGCTTTCTTT. It yields the protein CAWRFAPGRGPGNTEAFF.

The rearrangement links TRBV13 to TRBJ2-2; 7 nucleotides agree with TRBD1. From germline, CDR1 is PRHDT and CDR2 FYEKMQ (reference sequence). V lost 6 bases to trimming and J lost 6 bases; unmatched junction nucleotides: 7. The CDR3 sequence is 14 residues long. The CDR3 reads CASSLNQGAGELFF. CDR3 in DNA: TGTGCCAGCAGTTTAAACCAGGGGGCCGGGGAGCTGTTTTTT.

V gene TRBV5-4 combines with J gene TRBJ2-1, with 9 bases identical to TRBD1. The CDR3 runs 17 residues. Germline values: CDR1 SGHNT, CDR2 YYREEE (reference sequence). V was pared by 5 bases and J by 3 bases, with 12 bases of the junction left unmatched. This CDR3 reads CASSSGTGIGSYNEQFF. The CDR3, as DNA: TGTGCCAGCAGTTCCGGGACAGGGATCGGGAGCTACAATGAGCAGTTCTTC.

This clonotype showed up just once. The chain carries TRBV7-8 and TRBJ1-5; weak D call: TRBD1 (5 bases). Germline CDR1 reads SGHVS; CDR2 reads FQNEAQ. Trimming left V 5 bases short and J 2 bases short, with 13 bases between. The CDR3 consists of 15 residues. CDR3 protein: CASSTGGGGNQPQHF. DNA of the CDR3: TGTGCCAGCAGCACGGGGGGAGGCGGCAATCAGCCCCAGCATTTT.

The chain joins TRBV4-2 to TRBJ1-1; D is unclear. V lost 0 bases to trimming and J lost 0 bases, with 5 bases between them. The CDR3 spans 14 residues. Germline CDR1 reads LGHNA; CDR2 reads YNFKEQ. The CDR3 DNA sequence: TGTGCCAGCAGCCAAGAGGGAGTGAACACTGAAGCTTTCTTT. Translation gives CASSQEGVNTEAFF.

This sequence joins TRBV2 and TRBJ2-7; the match to TRBD1 covers 7 bases. With 2 bases clipped from V and 3 bases from J, the junction kept 1 base outside the gene matches. The CDR3 totals 13 residues. Germline V gene sequence: CDR1 SNHLY, CDR2 FYNNEI. The DNA of the CDR3 is TGTGCCAGCAGTGAAAGGACAGGCTACGAGCAGTACTTC. Its protein product is CASSERTGYEQYF.

In its sample, this clonotype was seen once. The chain carries TRBV30 and TRBJ2-5, with 7 bases matching TRBD2. The junction had 3 bases not matched to a gene; V was cut back by 3 bases and J by 5 bases. The length of the CDR3 is 12 residues. Germline values: CDR1 GTSNPN, CDR2 SVGIG (reference sequence). DNA for the CDR3: TGTGCCTGGAGGGGAGGGTGGGAGACCCAGTACTTC. It codes for CAWRGGWETQYF. Looking up the rest from reference TRBV30 and TRBJ2-5 gives the full variable domain: SQTIHQWPATLVQPVGSPLSLECTVEGTSNPNLYWYRQAAGRGLQLLFYSVGIGQISSEVPQNLSASRPQDRQFILSSKKLLLSDSGFYLCAWRGGWETQYFGPGTRLLVL.

The chain joins TRBV7-2 to TRBJ2-5, with D unclear. Germline V gene sequence: CDR1 SGHTA, CDR2 FQGNSA. Between the trimmed V and J ends, which lost 1 base and 5 bases, there was a span of 5 bases. The CDR3 totals 12 residues. CDR3 nucleotide sequence: TGTGCCAGCAGCTTAGTCAATGAGACCCAGTACTTC. Translating it yields CASSLVNETQYF.

This chain links TRBV20-1 with TRBJ2-1; 9 bases are shared with TRBD2. Germline V gene data show CDR1 as DFQATT and CDR2 as SNEGSKA (reference sequence). This CDR3 region has 15 residues. V gave up 4 bases and J gave up 5 bases; unmatched junction bases: 9. The CDR3 nucleotides read TGCAGTGCTACCGACCAGCGGGGGGCGCACAATGAGCAGTTCTTC. Residues: CSATDQRGAHNEQFF.

The CDR3 spells CAWARDRGYEQYF. In DNA, the CDR3 is TGTGCCTGGGCCCGGGACAGGGGCTACGAGCAGTACTTC. The chain joins TRBV30 to TRBJ2-7; TRBD1 matches at 10 bases. The CDR3 contains 13 residues. Germline CDR1 reads GTSNPN; CDR2 reads SVGIG (reference sequence). V gave up 5 bases and J gave up 3 bases; unmatched junction bases: 4.

V usage is TRBV20-1 and J usage is TRBJ2-2, with D perhaps matching TRBD1 (5 bases). The germline V and J ends were trimmed by 2 bases and 3 bases, with 13 bases remaining between them. The length of the CDR3 is 15 residues. Germline CDR1 and CDR2: DFQATT and SNEGSKA (reference sequence). In DNA, the CDR3 is TGCAGTGCTAGATTCGGCAGGGCCGACACCGGGGAGCTGTTTTTT. Amino acids: CSARFGRADTGELFF.

This clonotype is a singleton in its sample. The chain is built from TRBV3-1 and TRBJ2-2; D uncertain. Trimming took off 0 bases at V and 0 bases at J, with 11 bases between the two ends. The germline gives CDR1 LGHDT, CDR2 YNNKEL (reference sequence). The CDR3 extends over 17 amino acids. CDR3 protein: CASSQDSRFANTGELFF. DNA for the CDR3: TGTGCCAGCAGCCAAGATTCGCGGTTCGCGAACACCGGGGAGCTGTTTTTT.

The chain recombines TRBV2 with TRBJ2-3; the match to TRBD2 covers 10 bases. This CDR3 comprises 15 residues. The trim removed 6 bases at V and 1 base at J, leaving 4 bases unmatched. Germline CDR1 is SNHLY and CDR2 is FYNNEI. The CDR3 loop is CASSPSGGRTDTQYF. CDR3 coding DNA: TGTGCCAGCAGCCCTAGCGGGGGTCGCACAGATACGCAGTATTTT.

The chain couples TRBV3-1 to TRBJ2-1; D ambiguous. V lost 4 bases and J lost 6, with 16 bases in between. The length of the CDR3 is 15 residues. Looked up from germline, CDR1 is LGHDT and CDR2 is YNNKEL (reference sequence). The CDR3 DNA reads as TGTGCCAGCAGCCCTGAGACAAGGATGGTCAATGAGCAGTTCTTC. It translates to CASSPETRMVNEQFF.

The chain carries TRBV23-1 and TRBJ1-1; TRBD1 is a possible D gene (6 bases). TRBV23-1 is sorted into the ORF group, with uncertain function. The CDR3 loop spans 14 amino acids. Trimming cost V 6 bases and J 3 bases, with 14 bases left between them. Here the CDR3 DNA reads TGCGCCAGCAGCAAGACAGGAACCTACACTGAAGCTTTCTTT. It yields the protein CASSKTGTYTEAFF.

Comments on this clonotype: The junction departs from the called germline gene at one end, perhaps through a read error. The rearrangement joins TRBV29-1 to TRBJ1-1; D possibly corresponds to TRBD1 (5 bases). Germline V gene sequence: CDR1 SQVTM, CDR2 ANQGSEA. The CDR3 extends over 9 amino acids. Written as DNA, the CDR3 is TGCAGCGTATCCGACAGACCGAACTTT. This gives the protein CSVSDRPNF.